A selection of T cell receptor beta chains follows, all from one sample in a study of post-analysis software for immune sequencing data. TCRdb reanalysed the PCR reads using MiXCR and keeps one entry per CDR3 protein. The repertoire consists of about 820,000 distinct CDR3 sequences, with roughly 50% occurring once and the leading ten covering approximately 4.3%. Sequencing was done on a sample of blood. These receptors came from a girl aged 10 to 17 with multiple sclerosis. The CDR3 runs from the conserved cysteine through the conserved F or W. The order of the fields is J gene, V gene, clone size, D gene, CDR3 protein, CDR3 DNA. The D gene is left open where the match is weak. Some rows mark clone size as missing; the rest say once, few, many or name a class of expanded clone.

j_call: TRBJ2-1
v_call: TRBV29-1
clone_size: few
d_call: TRBD2
cdr3_aa: CSAGLAGVNEQFF
cdr3_nt: TGCAGCGCCGGACTAGCAGGAGTCAATGAGCAGTTCTTC

j_call: TRBJ2-7
v_call: TRBV6-6
clone_size: .
d_call: TRBD1
cdr3_aa: CASSNTPGQGIEQYF
cdr3_nt: TGTGCCAGCAGCAACACACCGGGACAGGGCATCGAGCAGTACTTC

j_call: TRBJ1-2
v_call: TRBV2
clone_size: once
d_call: .
cdr3_aa: CASLVSEQTNYGYTF
cdr3_nt: TGTGCCAGCTTGGTCAGTGAACAAACTAACTATGGCTACACCTTC

j_call: TRBJ2-7
v_call: TRBV20-1
clone_size: .
d_call: .
cdr3_aa: CSAPPPNSYEQYF
cdr3_nt: TGCAGTGCTCCCCCCCCTAACTCCTACGAGCAGTACTTC

j_call: TRBJ1-1
v_call: TRBV5-1
clone_size: .
d_call: .
cdr3_aa: CASSSRDTPGRNTEAFF
cdr3_nt: TGCGCCAGCAGCAGCCGGGACACCCCGGGGAGAAACACTGAAGCTTTCTTT

j_call: TRBJ2-1
v_call: TRBV4-2
clone_size: .
d_call: .
cdr3_aa: CASSQEGPNEQFF
cdr3_nt: TGTGCCAGCAGCCAAGAAGGGCCTAATGAGCAGTTCTTC

j_call: TRBJ2-3
v_call: TRBV11-2
clone_size: .
d_call: TRBD2
cdr3_aa: CASSLAGLPSGGGTDTQYF
cdr3_nt: TGTGCCAGCAGCTTAGCGGGCCTCCCTAGCGGGGGGGGCACAGATACGCAGTATTTT

j_call: TRBJ2-1
v_call: TRBV6-1
clone_size: .
d_call: .
cdr3_aa: CASSGNGRGAVGEQFF
cdr3_nt: TGTGCCAGCAGTGGGAATGGACGTGGGGCAGTAGGTGAGCAGTTCTTC

j_call: TRBJ2-7
v_call: TRBV7-9
clone_size: .
d_call: TRBD1
cdr3_aa: CASSPGGQGHEQYF
cdr3_nt: TGTGCCAGCAGCCCGGGGGGACAGGGCCACGAGCAGTACTTC

j_call: TRBJ1-1
v_call: TRBV10-3
clone_size: .
d_call: TRBD1
cdr3_aa: CAISESNGQGRPTEAFF
cdr3_nt: TGTGCCATCAGTGAGTCCAACGGACAGGGTCGTCCCACTGAAGCTTTCTTT

j_call: TRBJ1-2
v_call: TRBV3-1
clone_size: .
d_call: .
cdr3_aa: CASSQDYNFYGYTF
cdr3_nt: TGTGCCAGCAGCCAAGACTACAACTTCTATGGCTACACCTTC

j_call: TRBJ2-1
v_call: TRBV29-1
clone_size: once
d_call: TRBD1
cdr3_aa: CSVEDLDRGRLNEQFF
cdr3_nt: TGCAGCGTTGAAGATCTGGACAGGGGGCGACTCAATGAGCAGTTCTTC

j_call: TRBJ1-4
v_call: TRBV7-9
clone_size: few
d_call: .
cdr3_aa: CASSVRGTNEKLFF
cdr3_nt: TGTGCCAGCAGCGTCAGGGGAACTAATGAAAAACTGTTTTTT

j_call: TRBJ1-2
v_call: TRBV6-6
clone_size: few
d_call: .
cdr3_aa: CASSFARVSADGYTF
cdr3_nt: TGTGCCAGCAGTTTCGCACGAGTCTCCGCTGACGGCTACACCTTC

j_call: TRBJ2-4
v_call: TRBV7-2
clone_size: .
d_call: .
cdr3_aa: CASSPGRGAKNIQYF
cdr3_nt: TGTGCCAGCAGTCCAGGGCGGGGAGCCAAAAACATTCAGTACTTC

j_call: TRBJ1-1
v_call: TRBV7-9
clone_size: .
d_call: .
cdr3_aa: CASSHDSLNTEAFF
cdr3_nt: TGTGCCAGCAGCCACGACAGCCTGAACACTGAAGCTTTCTTT

j_call: TRBJ2-3
v_call: TRBV29-1
clone_size: .
d_call: .
cdr3_aa: CSVHEATDTQYF
cdr3_nt: TGCAGCGTTCATGAAGCCACAGATACGCAGTATTTT

j_call: TRBJ2-4
v_call: TRBV7-8
clone_size: .
d_call: .
cdr3_aa: CASSFGGPRDIQYF
cdr3_nt: TGTGCCAGCAGCTTCGGAGGGCCTAGGGACATTCAGTACTTC

j_call: TRBJ2-1
v_call: TRBV20-1
clone_size: few
d_call: .
cdr3_aa: CSASTNNEQFF
cdr3_nt: TGCAGTGCTTCGACCAACAATGAGCAGTTCTTC

j_call: TRBJ1-4
v_call: TRBV19
clone_size: .
d_call: .
cdr3_aa: CASSPDRPTNEKLFF
cdr3_nt: TGTGCCAGTTCACCGGACAGACCAACTAATGAAAAACTGTTTTTT

j_call: TRBJ2-3
v_call: TRBV20-1
clone_size: few
d_call: .
cdr3_aa: CSARRGASTDTQYF
cdr3_nt: TGCAGTGCTAGGAGGGGCGCCAGCACAGATACGCAGTATTTT

j_call: TRBJ1-2
v_call: TRBV5-5
clone_size: .
d_call: TRBD1
cdr3_aa: CASSSDPGGNGYTF
cdr3_nt: TGTGCCAGCAGCTCAGACCCAGGGGGCAATGGCTACACCTTC

j_call: TRBJ2-7
v_call: TRBV5-1
clone_size: .
d_call: TRBD2
cdr3_aa: CASSLVSGLAGISYEQYF
cdr3_nt: TGCGCCAGCAGCTTGGTTTCCGGGCTAGCGGGTATCTCCTACGAGCAGTACTTC

j_call: TRBJ2-7
v_call: TRBV6-1
clone_size: .
d_call: TRBD1
cdr3_aa: CASSVSTGGSIPYEQYF
cdr3_nt: TGTGCCAGCAGTGTTTCGACAGGGGGCTCGATTCCCTACGAGCAGTACTTC

j_call: TRBJ2-2
v_call: TRBV9
clone_size: .
d_call: .
cdr3_aa: CASSVAGGTGELFF
cdr3_nt: TGTGCCAGCAGCGTAGCTGGGGGGACCGGGGAGCTGTTTTTT

j_call: TRBJ1-2
v_call: TRBV7-9
clone_size: few
d_call: .
cdr3_aa: CASSLVTAGYGYTF
cdr3_nt: TGTGCCAGCAGCTTAGTGACGGCGGGCTATGGCTACACCTTC

j_call: TRBJ1-5
v_call: TRBV6-5
clone_size: once
d_call: .
cdr3_aa: CASSYSSRSLGNQPQHF
cdr3_nt: TGTGCCAGCAGTTACTCGTCCAGGAGCCTTGGCAATCAGCCCCAGCATTTT

j_call: TRBJ2-1
v_call: TRBV29-1
clone_size: .
d_call: .
cdr3_aa: CSAGTGAYNEQFF
cdr3_nt: TGCAGCGCCGGGACTGGGGCCTACAATGAGCAGTTCTTC

j_call: TRBJ2-1
v_call: TRBV29-1
clone_size: .
d_call: .
cdr3_aa: CSVEGEVKYNEQFF
cdr3_nt: TGCAGCGTTGAGGGGGAAGTCAAATACAATGAGCAGTTCTTC

j_call: TRBJ2-5
v_call: TRBV12-3/TRBV12-4
clone_size: few
d_call: TRBD2
cdr3_aa: CASSLGPRGLAAKYF
cdr3_nt: TGTGCCAGCAGTTTAGGTCCGAGGGGACTAGCGGCCAAGTACTTC

j_call: TRBJ1-2
v_call: TRBV4-2
clone_size: .
d_call: .
cdr3_aa: CASSQAAQGVANYGYTF
cdr3_nt: TGTGCCAGCAGCCAAGCAGCACAGGGCGTAGCTAACTATGGCTACACCTTC

j_call: TRBJ2-1
v_call: TRBV3-1
clone_size: .
d_call: TRBD1
cdr3_aa: CASSQVTGGNEQFF
cdr3_nt: TGTGCCAGCAGCCAAGTAACAGGGGGCAATGAGCAGTTCTTC

j_call: TRBJ2-7
v_call: TRBV2
clone_size: .
d_call: .
cdr3_aa: CASSAQGGPYEQYF
cdr3_nt: TGTGCCAGCAGTGCGCAGGGAGGTCCCTACGAGCAGTACTTC

j_call: TRBJ2-1
v_call: TRBV7-7
clone_size: .
d_call: TRBD2
cdr3_aa: CASSPGLAGDVEQFF
cdr3_nt: TGTGCTAGCAGCCCTGGACTAGCGGGAGACGTTGAGCAGTTCTTC

j_call: TRBJ2-3
v_call: TRBV5-1
clone_size: .
d_call: TRBD2
cdr3_aa: CASTLSGVAGEGDTQYF
cdr3_nt: TGCGCCAGCACCCTCTCCGGGGTAGCGGGGGAAGGAGATACGCAGTATTTT

j_call: TRBJ2-4
v_call: TRBV20-1
clone_size: few
d_call: TRBD2
cdr3_aa: CSATDYSGSLSKNIQYF
cdr3_nt: TGCAGTGCTACGGATTATAGCGGGAGCCTATCCAAAAACATTCAGTACTTC

j_call: TRBJ2-3
v_call: TRBV14
clone_size: .
d_call: TRBD1
cdr3_aa: CASSQLTGGRTDTQYF
cdr3_nt: TGTGCCAGCAGCCAACTGACAGGGGGCAGAACAGATACGCAGTATTTT

j_call: TRBJ2-7
v_call: TRBV9
clone_size: few
d_call: TRBD1
cdr3_aa: CASSPPGQGLSEQYF
cdr3_nt: TGTGCCAGCAGCCCCCCGGGACAGGGGCTGAGCGAGCAGTACTTC

j_call: TRBJ2-5
v_call: TRBV7-9
clone_size: .
d_call: .
cdr3_aa: CASKPFPGKETQYF
cdr3_nt: TGTGCCAGCAAACCCTTCCCAGGGAAGGAGACCCAGTACTTC

j_call: TRBJ2-3
v_call: TRBV6-5
clone_size: .
d_call: .
cdr3_aa: CASAYTDTQYF
cdr3_nt: TGTGCCAGCGCCTACACAGATACGCAGTATTTT

j_call: TRBJ2-5
v_call: TRBV5-6
clone_size: .
d_call: .
cdr3_aa: CASSSVLGLRPRETQYF
cdr3_nt: TGTGCCAGCAGCTCTGTCCTGGGCTTACGCCCAAGGGAGACCCAGTACTTC

j_call: TRBJ2-7
v_call: TRBV6-5
clone_size: .
d_call: TRBD1
cdr3_aa: CASTKDRGLYEQYF
cdr3_nt: TGTGCCAGCACTAAGGACAGGGGGCTATACGAGCAGTACTTC

j_call: TRBJ2-5
v_call: TRBV15
clone_size: few
d_call: TRBD2
cdr3_aa: CATSRDPPAGVLSGETQYF
cdr3_nt: TGTGCCACCAGCAGGGACCCCCCGGCGGGAGTGCTCTCTGGAGAGACCCAGTACTTC

j_call: TRBJ2-5
v_call: TRBV29-1
clone_size: few
d_call: .
cdr3_aa: CSAHQETQYF
cdr3_nt: TGCAGCGCCCACCAAGAGACCCAGTACTTC

j_call: TRBJ2-7
v_call: TRBV20-1
clone_size: few
d_call: .
cdr3_aa: CSAVPGTQSYEQYF
cdr3_nt: TGCAGTGCCGTACCCGGGACACAGTCCTACGAGCAGTACTTC

j_call: TRBJ2-2
v_call: TRBV20-1
clone_size: few
d_call: .
cdr3_aa: CSARDLGSGELFF
cdr3_nt: TGCAGTGCTAGAGATCTGGGTTCTGGGGAGCTGTTTTTT

j_call: TRBJ1-1
v_call: TRBV20-1
clone_size: .
d_call: .
cdr3_aa: CSARGQGARSTEAFF
cdr3_nt: TGCAGTGCTAGGGGACAAGGGGCACGGAGCACTGAAGCTTTCTTT

j_call: TRBJ2-7
v_call: TRBV14
clone_size: .
d_call: .
cdr3_aa: CASSPISAGSFYEQYF
cdr3_nt: TGTGCCAGCAGCCCCATCAGCGCTGGGAGCTTCTACGAGCAGTACTTC

j_call: TRBJ2-1
v_call: TRBV7-9
clone_size: .
d_call: .
cdr3_aa: CASSPPGDNNEQFF
cdr3_nt: TGTGCCAGCAGCCCCCCTGGTGATAACAATGAGCAGTTCTTC

j_call: TRBJ2-7
v_call: TRBV5-1
clone_size: few
d_call: TRBD2
cdr3_aa: CASSLEGRGYYEQYF
cdr3_nt: TGCGCCAGCAGCTTGGAAGGGAGGGGCTACTACGAGCAGTACTTC

j_call: TRBJ1-2
v_call: TRBV18
clone_size: .
d_call: TRBD1
cdr3_aa: CASSPRSTGGYGYTF
cdr3_nt: TGTGCCAGCTCACCGCGTTCGACAGGGGGCTATGGCTACACCTTC

j_call: TRBJ2-1
v_call: TRBV5-1
clone_size: .
d_call: .
cdr3_aa: CASSLPHLGSSYNEQFF
cdr3_nt: TGCGCCAGCAGCTTGCCCCATCTTGGGTCCTCCTACAATGAGCAGTTCTTC

j_call: TRBJ2-7
v_call: TRBV7-6
clone_size: .
d_call: TRBD2
cdr3_aa: CASSPIGTSGVMPYEQYF
cdr3_nt: TGTGCCAGCAGCCCCATCGGGACTAGCGGGGTTATGCCCTACGAGCAGTACTTC

j_call: TRBJ2-6
v_call: TRBV5-1
clone_size: .
d_call: .
cdr3_aa: CASSKDPSGANVLTF
cdr3_nt: TGCGCCAGCAGCAAGGACCCCTCTGGGGCCAACGTCCTGACTTTC

j_call: TRBJ2-3
v_call: TRBV7-8
clone_size: .
d_call: .
cdr3_aa: CASNSGSTDTQYF
cdr3_nt: TGTGCCAGCAACTCTGGGAGTACAGATACGCAGTATTTT

j_call: TRBJ1-1
v_call: TRBV3-1
clone_size: .
d_call: TRBD1
cdr3_aa: CASSRDRTQTGYDEAFF
cdr3_nt: TGTGCCAGCAGCCGAGATCGTACTCAGACAGGGTACGATGAAGCTTTCTTT

j_call: TRBJ1-4
v_call: TRBV6-5
clone_size: .
d_call: .
cdr3_aa: CASSYLPRAGEKLFF
cdr3_nt: TGTGCCAGCAGTTACCTCCCGCGGGCGGGCGAAAAACTGTTTTTT